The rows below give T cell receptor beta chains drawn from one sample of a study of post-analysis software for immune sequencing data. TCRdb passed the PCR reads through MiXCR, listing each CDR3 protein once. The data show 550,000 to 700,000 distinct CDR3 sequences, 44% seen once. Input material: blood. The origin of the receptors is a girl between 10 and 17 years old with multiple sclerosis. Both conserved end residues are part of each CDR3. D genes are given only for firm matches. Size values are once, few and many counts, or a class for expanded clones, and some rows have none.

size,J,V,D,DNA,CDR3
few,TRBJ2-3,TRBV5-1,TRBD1,TGCGCCAGCAGCCCACAGGGGGCGACCACAGATACGCAGTATTTT,CASSPQGATTDTQYF
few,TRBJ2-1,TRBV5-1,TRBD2,TGCGCCAGCAGCTTAGCCGGGACTAGCGGCGGCTACAATGAGCAGTTCTTC,CASSLAGTSGGYNEQFF
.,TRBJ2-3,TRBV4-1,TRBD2,TGCGCCAGCAGCCCCAGCAGGCTAGCGGTGTACACAGATACGCAGTATTTT,CASSPSRLAVYTDTQYF
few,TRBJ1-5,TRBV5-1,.,TGCGCCAGCAGCTTGGTGGGGGATCTCAATCAGCCCCAGCATTTT,CASSLVGDLNQPQHF
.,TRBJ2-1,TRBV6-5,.,TGTGCCAGCACCCCAGGTCTCTACAATGAGCAGTTCTTC,CASTPGLYNEQFF
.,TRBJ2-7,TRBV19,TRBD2,TGTGCCAGTGTAGCGGGAGGGCAAGGCGAGCAGTACTTC,CASVAGGQGEQYF
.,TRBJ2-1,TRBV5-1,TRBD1,TGCGCCAGCACTCAATACCCGGACAGGGAAATCAACAATGAGCAGTTCTTC,CASTQYPDREINNEQFF
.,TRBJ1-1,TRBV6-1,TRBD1,TGTGCCAGCTTTGGGGTTACAGGGGCCTTGAACACTGAAGCTTTCTTT,CASFGVTGALNTEAFF
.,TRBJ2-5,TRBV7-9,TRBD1,TGTGCCAGCAGCCGACAGGGGGCTACCCAGTACTTC,CASSRQGATQYF
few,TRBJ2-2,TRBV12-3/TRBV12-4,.,TGTGCCAGCAGTTTATTGTCAGGGACCGGGGAGCTGTTTTTT,CASSLLSGTGELFF
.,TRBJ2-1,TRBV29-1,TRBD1,TGCAGCGTTGAAGTATGGGACAGCCAGTACAATGAGCAGTTCTTC,CSVEVWDSQYNEQFF
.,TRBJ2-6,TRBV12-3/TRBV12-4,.,TGTGCCAGCCTACGTAACTCTGGGGCCAACGTCCTGACTTTC,CASLRNSGANVLTF
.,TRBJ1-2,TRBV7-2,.,TGTGCCAGCAGTCAAGCAGGGAACTATGGCTACACCTTC,CASSQAGNYGYTF
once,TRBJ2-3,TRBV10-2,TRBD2,TGCGCCAGCAGACTAGCGGGAGGGCCGGGGGATACGCAGTATTTT,CASRLAGGPGDTQYF
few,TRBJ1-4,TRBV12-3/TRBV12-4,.,TGTGCCAGCAGTTTGCAGGGCCGTGAAAAACTGTTTTTT,CASSLQGREKLFF
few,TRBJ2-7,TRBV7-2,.,TGTGCCAGCAGCCACAATATCGAGCAGTACTTC,CASSHNIEQYF
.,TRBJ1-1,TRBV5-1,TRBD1,TGCGCCAGCAGATACGGACAGGATGAAGCTTTCTTT,CASRYGQDEAFF
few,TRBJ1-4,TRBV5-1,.,TGCGCCAGCAGCACCGGACATCGGGTTGGCGAAAAACTGTTTTTT,CASSTGHRVGEKLFF
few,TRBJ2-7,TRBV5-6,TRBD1,TGTGCCGGCAGCTTGCCCGACAGGGCCGCCTACGAGCAGTACTTC,CAGSLPDRAAYEQYF
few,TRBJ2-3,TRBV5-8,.,TGTGCCAGCAGCTTGCTCCGGACAGATACGCAGTATTTT,CASSLLRTDTQYF
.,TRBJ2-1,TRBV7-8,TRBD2,TGTGCCAGCACAACTAGCGGGAGGACGGCGATGAATGAGCAGTTCTTC,CASTTSGRTAMNEQFF
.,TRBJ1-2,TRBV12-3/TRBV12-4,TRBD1,TGTGCCAGCAGTGCTTTAGGACAGGGGGCGACGGTCAGACCTCCTGGCTACACCTTC,CASSALGQGATVRPPGYTF
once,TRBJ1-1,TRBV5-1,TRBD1,TGCGCCAGCAGCTTCAGGGGGATGGGGGACACTGAAGCTTTCTTT,CASSFRGMGDTEAFF
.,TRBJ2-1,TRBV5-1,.,TGCGCCAGCAGCCTCCGACAGACCACCTCCTACAATGAGCAGTTCTTC,CASSLRQTTSYNEQFF
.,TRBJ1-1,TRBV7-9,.,TGTGCCAGCAGCTCGGACCTCGGTAAAGCTTTCTTT,CASSSDLGKAFF
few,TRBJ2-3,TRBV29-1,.,TGCAGCGTTGAGGTTCCCTTCACAGATACGCAGTATTTT,CSVEVPFTDTQYF
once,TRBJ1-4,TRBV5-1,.,TGCGCCAGCAGCAGACGGGGGCCTAATGAAAAACTGTTTTTT,CASSRRGPNEKLFF
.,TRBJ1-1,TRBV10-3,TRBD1,TGTGCCATCAGTAGACAGGGGACGCAGAACACTGAAGCTTTCTTT,CAISRQGTQNTEAFF
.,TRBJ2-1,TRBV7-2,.,TGTGCCAGCAGCTTAGATAGGAACGATGAGCAGTTCTTC,CASSLDRNDEQFF
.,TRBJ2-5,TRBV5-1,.,TGCGCCAGCAGCTTGTACGTCGCCCGCGGAGGGGAGACTCAGTACTTC,CASSLYVARGGETQYF
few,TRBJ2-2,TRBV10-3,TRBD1,TGTGCCATCAGTGATCCCTACAGGGGTGCCGGGGAGCTGTTTTTT,CAISDPYRGAGELFF
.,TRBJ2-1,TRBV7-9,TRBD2,TGTGCCAGCAGCTTAGTAGCGGGAGGCTATGAGCAGTTCTTC,CASSLVAGGYEQFF
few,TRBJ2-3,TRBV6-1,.,TGTGCCAGCAGTGGCCCGGAGCACACAGATACGCAGTATTTT,CASSGPEHTDTQYF
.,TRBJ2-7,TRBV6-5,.,TGTGCCAGCAGTTACTCAACACTCCCCGGAGGGTACAATGAGCAGTACTTC,CASSYSTLPGGYNEQYF
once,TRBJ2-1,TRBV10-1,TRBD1,TGCGCCAGCAGTGGAGGGACAGGGGGCTCCTACAATGAGCAGTTCTTC,CASSGGTGGSYNEQFF
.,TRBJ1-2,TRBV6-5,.,TGTGCCAGCAGTTATAAAGGGGGAACCGAGGGCTACACCTTC,CASSYKGGTEGYTF
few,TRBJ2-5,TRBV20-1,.,TGCAGTGCTAGGGCTCGGGGTGAGGAGACCCAGTACTTC,CSARARGEETQYF